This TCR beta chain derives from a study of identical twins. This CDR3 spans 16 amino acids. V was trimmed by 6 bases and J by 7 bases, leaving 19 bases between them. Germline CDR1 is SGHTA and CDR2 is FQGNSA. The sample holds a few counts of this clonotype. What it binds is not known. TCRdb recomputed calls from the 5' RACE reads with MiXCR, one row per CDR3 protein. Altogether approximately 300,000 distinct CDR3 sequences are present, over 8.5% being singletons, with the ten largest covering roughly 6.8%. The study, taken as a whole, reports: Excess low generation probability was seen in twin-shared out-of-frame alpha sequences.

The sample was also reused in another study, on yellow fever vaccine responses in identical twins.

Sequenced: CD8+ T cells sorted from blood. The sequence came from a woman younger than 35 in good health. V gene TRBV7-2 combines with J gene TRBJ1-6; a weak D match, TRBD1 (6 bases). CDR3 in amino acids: CASRHQGISPNSPLHF. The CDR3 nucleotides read TGTGCCAGCAGGCATCAGGGGATATCGCCCAATTCACCCCTCCACTTT.